These 15 T cell receptor beta chains came from one sample sequenced in a study of blood T cell repertoires in COVID-19. Profiled with immunoSEQ multiplex PCR; TCRdb holds only in-frame clones, not every one. The sample consists of some 70,000 clones, 65% to 85% of them appearing once. The sample taken for sequencing was peripheral blood. The source of these receptors is a woman between 45 and 60 years old with acute or convalescent COVID-19.

This clone turned up a few times. The chain is built from TRBV20-1 and TRBJ1-5; possibly TRBD1 for D (5 bases). The CDR3 consists of 15 residues. Trimming removed 3 bases from V and 1 base from J, with 13 bases in between. Germline V gene data show CDR1 as DFQATT and CDR2 as SNEGSKA (reference sequence). The CDR3 DNA follows: TGCAGTGCTAGTGCGGGGGTGGGGAGCAATCAGCCCCAGCATTTT. Translating gives CSASAGVGSNQPQHF.

V gene TRBV14 combines with J gene TRBJ1-6; 9 bases are a match to TRBD1. There are 16 residues in the CDR3. After removal of 0 bases from V and 8 bases from J, the junction contained 5 bases not matched to a gene. From germline, CDR1 is SGHDN and CDR2 FVKESK. The CDR3 loop is CASSQDPGQGHSPLHF. The CDR3 DNA follows: TGTGCCAGCAGCCAAGATCCGGGACAGGGACATTCACCCCTCCACTTT.

This clone has more than one count but fewer than ten. This chain joins TRBV10-3 and TRBJ2-7; 8 positions agree with TRBD1. The trim removed 6 bases at V and 4 bases at J, leaving 5 bases unmatched. This CDR3 comprises 13 residues. Germline CDR1 is ENHRY and CDR2 is SYGVKD. The CDR3 loop reads CAIRLTGEYEQYF. CDR3 in DNA: TGTGCCATCAGGCTGACAGGGGAATACGAGCAGTACTTC.

V gene TRBV19 combines with J gene TRBJ1-5; D is possibly TRBD1 (6 bases). The V end was cut by 7 bases, the J end by 0 bases, with 22 bases between. Germline V gene sequence: CDR1 LNHDA, CDR2 SQIVND (reference sequence). There are 18 residues in the CDR3. CDR3 residues: CASIGAQGTSYSNQPQHF. CDR3 nucleotide sequence: TGTGCCAGTATCGGGGCCCAAGGGACATCCTATAGCAATCAGCCCCAGCATTTT.

The rearrangement links TRBV7-2 to TRBJ1-1; 7 bases fit TRBD1. Trimming took 5 bases from V and 5 from J; bases not matched to a gene: 5. CDR1 is SGHTA, CDR2 FQGNSA, per germline. The CDR3 runs to 13 residues. The CDR3 region has the DNA TGTGCCAGCAGCAGGGACAGCCGAACTGAAGCTTTCTTT. Translating gives CASSRDSRTEAFF. Together with reference TRBV7-2 and TRBJ1-1, the CDR3 gives the full variable domain: GAGVSQSPSNKVTEKGKDVELRCDPISGHTALYWYRQSLGQGLEFLIYFQGNSAPDKSGLPSDRFSAERTGGSVSTLTIQRTQQEDSAVYLCASSRDSRTEAFFGQGTRLTVV.

The DNA for the CDR3 is TGTGCCGGCTTGACAGGGGGGTTCTATGGCTACACCTTC. Translated, it gives CAGLTGGFYGYTF. The chain uses TRBV30 and TRBJ1-2, with 9 positions matching TRBD1. Looked up from germline, CDR1 is GTSNPN and CDR2 is SVGIG (reference sequence). The CDR3 covers 13 residues. J was trimmed by 4 bases and V by 8 bases; bases with no gene match: 8.

This chain uses TRBV2 with TRBJ2-6; D is ambiguous. Between the trimmed V and J ends, which lost 6 bases and 2 bases, there was a span of 14 bases. This CDR3 spans 16 amino acids. CDR1 is SNHLY and CDR2 is FYNNEI in the germline V gene. The CDR3 is CASRAQAGTGANVLTF. The CDR3 nucleotides are TGTGCCAGCAGGGCGCAAGCAGGTACTGGGGCCAACGTCCTGACTTTC.

The rearrangement joins TRBV9 to TRBJ2-7; D perhaps matches TRBD1 (5 bases). This CDR3 has 15 amino acids. Germline CDR1 is SGDLS and CDR2 is YYNGEE. Trimming shortened V by 0 bases and J by 4 bases, and 14 bases separated the two germline ends. DNA for the CDR3: TGTGCCAGCAGCGTAGGAGCCCAGGGATCATACGAGCAGTACTTC. Protein product: CASSVGAQGSYEQYF.

The rearrangement uses TRBV27 and TRBJ2-3, with TRBD1 matching 9 bases. Germline V gene lookup returns CDR1 MNHEY and CDR2 SMNVEV (reference sequence). The CDR3 runs 18 residues. The V gene end was trimmed by 5 bases and the J gene end by 3 bases; junction bases not matched to a gene: 15. Here the CDR3 DNA reads TGTGCCAGCAGTCCCACCCCCCGTCGGGGACAGGGAACAGATACGCAGTATTTT. Translation gives CASSPTPRRGQGTDTQYF.

J is TRBJ1-3 and V is TRBV5-1; D may be TRBD1 (6 bases). Germline CDR1 SGHRS, CDR2 YFSETQ. Trimming stripped 0 bases from V and 0 bases from J, with 13 bases between. CDR3 size: 17 residues. CDR3 residues: CASSLVPGAFSGNTIYF. In DNA, the CDR3 is TGCGCCAGCAGCTTGGTTCCAGGGGCCTTCTCTGGAAACACCATATATTTT.

CDR3 sequence (DNA): TGTGCCAGCTCACCACAGGGGCCGAGTAACACTGAAGCTTTCTTT. Its protein is CASSPQGPSNTEAFF. This chain links TRBV18 with TRBJ1-1; D might be TRBD1 (5 bases). Trimming left V 1 base short and J 2 bases short, with 11 bases between. Per germline, CDR1 KGHSH and CDR2 LQKENI. The CDR3 has 15 amino acids.

The chain links TRBV7-2 to TRBJ1-1; 7 nucleotides agree with TRBD1. CDR1 SGHTA and CDR2 FQGNSA come from the germline V gene. The CDR3 is 13 amino acids. V lost 5 bases and J lost 3; bases outside the gene matches: 3. CDR3: CASSKQGYTEAFF. The DNA of the CDR3 is TGTGCCAGCAGCAAACAGGGGTACACTGAAGCTTTCTTT.

The chain recombines TRBV14 with TRBJ1-4; D gene uncertain. Trimming cost V 3 bases and J 8 bases, with 16 bases left between them. Germline V lookup: CDR1 SGHDN, CDR2 FVKESK. This CDR3 is built from 15 residues. DNA of the CDR3: TGTGCCAGCAGCCAGAGACACGGGAGTGAGGAAAAACTGTTTTTT. It translates to CASSQRHGSEEKLFF.

V is TRBV11-2 and J is TRBJ1-2; TRBD1 might be the D (5 bases). V was trimmed by 5 bases and J by 8 bases, leaving 18 bases between them. The CDR3 sequence is 14 residues long. CDR1 is SGHAT, CDR2 FQNNGV, per germline. The CDR3 DNA reads as TGTGCCAGCAGCCCCTCTACAAGGGGTGGAGGCTACACCTTC. It is translated as CASSPSTRGGGYTF.

The rearrangement links TRBV11-2 to TRBJ2-1; 11 nucleotides line up with TRBD1. The V and J ends lost 5 bases and 6 bases, in that order; junction bases with no gene match: 6. Germline-derived CDR1 and CDR2 are SGHAT and FQNNGV. The CDR3 is 15 residues long. Here the CDR3 reads CASSKDRGPSNEQFF. As DNA, the CDR3 is TGTGCCAGCAGCAAGGACAGGGGGCCGTCCAATGAGCAGTTCTTC.